This TCR beta chain stems from a study of T cell repertoires in aging, cancer and after chemotherapy. Amplification of TCR beta used genomic DNA extracted from peripheral blood. This CDR3 region has 14 residues. V gave up 1 base and J gave up 9 bases; unmatched junction bases: 3. Germline CDR1 and CDR2: MNHEY and SMNVEV (reference sequence). There are a few counts of this clonotype. The target antigen is unknown. Notes on the study in general: These repertoire data do not allow conclusions about immunological memory after chemotherapy.

Rearranged V-D-J TRB sequences were amplified with a mixed TRB-A/B primer pool. Via MiXCR, TCRdb re-called the multiplex PCR reads, giving one row per CDR3 protein. The data hold hundreds of distinct CDR3 sequences, with roughly 20% observed a single time. The V gene is TRBV27, the J gene TRBJ1-5, with 10 positions matching TRBD1. The receptor's source is a human donor with a solid tumor. Sequencing was carried out using blood. CDR3 DNA sequence: TGTGCCAGCAGTTTATTGGGGACAGGGGCGCCCCAGCATTTT. Residues: CASSLLGTGAPQHF.